This TCR beta chain was obtained from a study of PD-1 blockade in classical Hodgkin lymphoma. With respect to this clone: Antigen specificity is unknown.

Method: immunoSEQ multiplex PCR; TCRdb's copy keeps in-frame clones and lacks some. This sample has 57,000 or so clones, with approximately 89% found just once. Study-wide findings and caveats: The repertoire differences lack a defined cause, possibly disease activity or prior therapy.

V shed 8 bases and J shed 0 bases, with 11 bases lying between them. The CDR3 sequence is 14 residues long. Looked up from germline, CDR1 is MNHEY and CDR2 is SVGAGI. Each patient's relapse followed autologous stem cell transplantation, and brentuximab vedotin exposure varied. The chain couples TRBV6-5 to TRBJ1-5; D is undetermined. The sequencing here drew on peripheral blood mononuclear cells (PBMCs), taken at baseline. The TCR sequence derives from a human donor with classical Hodgkin lymphoma. For the CDR3, the DNA is TGTGCCAGCCTTCAAGCGTATAGCAATCAGCCCCAGCATTTT. Translating it yields CASLQAYSNQPQHF.